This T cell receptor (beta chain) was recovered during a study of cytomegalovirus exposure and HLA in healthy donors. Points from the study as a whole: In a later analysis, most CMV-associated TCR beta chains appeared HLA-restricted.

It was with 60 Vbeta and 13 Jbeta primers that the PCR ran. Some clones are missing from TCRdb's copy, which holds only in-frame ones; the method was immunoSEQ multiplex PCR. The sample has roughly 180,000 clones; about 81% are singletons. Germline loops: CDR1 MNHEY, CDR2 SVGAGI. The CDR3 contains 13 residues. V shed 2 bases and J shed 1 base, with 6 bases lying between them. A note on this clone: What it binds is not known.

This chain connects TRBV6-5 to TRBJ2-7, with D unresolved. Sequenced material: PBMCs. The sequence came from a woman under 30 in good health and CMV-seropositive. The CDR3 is CASSYGLSYEQYF. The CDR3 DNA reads TGTGCCAGCAGTTACGGCCTTTCCTACGAGCAGTACTTC.